These 9 T cell receptor beta chains share one sample of origin, sequenced in a study of radiation and T cells in renal cell carcinoma (dated by TCRdb to 2020 to 2022). Library preparation was by the immunoSEQ multiplex PCR assay. TCRdb retrieved this table from immuneACCESS and kept in-frame rearrangements only. Not all clones are present; in checked studies, unresolved V genes account for under half, and no reason is known for the remainder. The sample table lists 120,000 to 150,000 clones, around 89% of them with a count of one. The ten largest clones capture around 4% of the sample. The sample's time point, from its label and the paper: baseline pretreatment blood. The treatment or condition label corresponds to: 15 Gy SBRT to primary tumor, nephrectomy 4 weeks later. The sample consisted of blood, taken from a patient whose treatment included radiotherapy and nephrectomy. The source of these receptors is a woman aged 70 to 79 with renal cell carcinoma.

The V gene is TRBV2, the J gene TRBJ1-5; D gene uncertain. The length of the CDR3 is 13 residues. Germline CDR1 reads SNHLY; CDR2 reads FYNNEI. V was pared by 7 bases and J by 4 bases, with 11 bases between. The CDR3 DNA sequence: TGTGCCAGCACTCCCATGGGAAATCAGCCCCAGCATTTT. The encoded protein is CASTPMGNQPQHF.

V usage is TRBV18 and J usage is TRBJ2-7, with D perhaps TRBD1 (5 bases). V lost 3 bases and J 2 bases, leaving 11 bases between the germline ends. Germline CDR1 is KGHSH and CDR2 is LQKENI. This CDR3 is built from 14 residues. CDR3 nucleotides: TGTGCCAGCTCACCGAGCCAGGGCACCTACGAGCAGTACTTC. Protein: CASSPSQGTYEQYF.

This chain's CDR3 is CASRDREPTGELFF. The CDR3 region has the DNA TGTGCCAGCAGGGACAGGGAGCCCACCGGGGAGCTGTTTTTT. The chain uses TRBV2 and TRBJ2-2, with 8 positions matching TRBD1. The germline CDR1 and CDR2 sequences are SNHLY and FYNNEI. The trim removed 6 bases at V and 4 bases at J, leaving 4 bases unmatched. The CDR3 totals 14 residues.

The J gene is TRBJ2-5, the V gene TRBV5-6; no clear D gene. With the DNA end fitting TRBJ2-4 better, the J assignment may be wrong. The CDR3 has 11 residues. The V gene's germline CDR1 is SGHDT and CDR2 YYEEEE. CDR3 in DNA: TGTGCCAGCAGCTTGTCAACCATTCAGTACTTC. Translation gives CASSLSTIQYF.

This clone was seen once. The rearrangement links TRBV7-2 to TRBJ2-6; tentative D call: TRBD2 (5 bases). The length of the CDR3 is 17 residues. V dropped 5 bases and J dropped 0 bases, with 14 bases sitting between them. From germline, CDR1 is SGHTA and CDR2 FQGNSA. The CDR3 region is CASSPAGGPSGANVLTF. The CDR3 nucleotides are TGTGCCAGCAGCCCAGCTGGCGGGCCCTCTGGGGCCAACGTCCTGACTTTC.

The V gene is TRBV6-5, the J gene TRBJ1-1; the D gene is possibly TRBD1 (6 bases). The V gene lost 5 bases and the J gene lost 5 bases, with 12 bases spanning the gap. The germline gives CDR1 MNHEY, CDR2 SVGAGI. The CDR3 length is 13 residues. CDR3 amino acids: CASSIQDRTEAFF. In nucleotides, the CDR3 is TGTGCCAGCAGTATCCAGGACAGAACTGAAGCTTTCTTT.

The V and J genes are TRBV10-3 and TRBJ1-2; 7 nucleotides line up with TRBD1. V lost 6 bases, J lost 7 bases, and 11 bases stayed unmatched. Germline CDR1 ENHRY, CDR2 SYGVKD. The CDR3 is 14 residues long. CDR3 bases: TGTGCCATCAGCCCTTTCGACAGGGAGGCTGGCTACACCTTC. Translation gives CAISPFDREAGYTF.

The chain is built from TRBV27 and TRBJ2-2; D uncertain. The germline V and J ends were trimmed by 0 bases and 4 bases, with 9 bases remaining between them. CDR1 is MNHEY and CDR2 is SMNVEV in the germline V gene (reference sequence). The CDR3 is made up of 15 amino acids. The CDR3 coding sequence is TGTGCCAGCAGTTTATCTGCCTTTCTCACCGGGGAGCTGTTTTTT. Translating gives CASSLSAFLTGELFF.

V gene TRBV6-6 combines with J gene TRBJ1-1; D gene ambiguous. The V end was cut by 2 bases, the J end by 1 base, with 5 bases between. Germline V gene lookup returns CDR1 MNHNY and CDR2 SVGAGI (reference sequence). The CDR3 covers 13 residues. The chain's CDR3 is CASSYRGNTEAFF. DNA for the CDR3: TGTGCCAGCAGTTACCGAGGGAACACTGAAGCTTTCTTT.